This TCR beta chain was identified in a study of CD8 T cells in Susac syndrome. Looking at the study overall: Among the Susac syndrome patients sequenced, roughly six had active disease and 8 or 9 were in remission.

Per germline, CDR1 SQVTM and CDR2 ANQGSEA. The CDR3 loop spans 15 amino acids. Trimming removed 0 bases from V and 4 bases from J, with 15 bases in between. Reverse transcription of roughly 0.45 to 1 ug RNA used random hexamers. The immunoSEQ assay covered 54 Vbeta and 13 Jbeta segments for CDR3. TCRdb reprocessed the immunoSEQ multiplex PCR reads with MiXCR, giving one entry per CDR3 protein. The sample lists about 110,000 distinct CDR3 sequences, around 94% occurring once. The chain uses TRBV29-1 and TRBJ2-5; D is perhaps TRBD2 (5 bases). The clonotype originates from a human donor with Susac syndrome. Sequenced input: CD8+ T cells from PBMCs. The CDR3 DNA sequence: TGCAGCGTTGAAGATCGAGGAGGAAGTAGAGAGACCCAGTACTTC. Encoded protein: CSVEDRGGSRETQYF.